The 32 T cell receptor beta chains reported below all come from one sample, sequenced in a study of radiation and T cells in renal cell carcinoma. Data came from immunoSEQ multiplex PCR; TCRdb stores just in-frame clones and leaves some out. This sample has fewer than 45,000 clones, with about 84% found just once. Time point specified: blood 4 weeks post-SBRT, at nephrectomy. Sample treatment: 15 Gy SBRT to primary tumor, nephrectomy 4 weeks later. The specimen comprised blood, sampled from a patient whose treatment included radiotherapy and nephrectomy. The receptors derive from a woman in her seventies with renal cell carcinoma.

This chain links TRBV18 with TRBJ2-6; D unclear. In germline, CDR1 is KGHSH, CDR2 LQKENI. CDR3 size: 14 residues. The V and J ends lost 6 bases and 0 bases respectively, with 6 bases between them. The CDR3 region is CASSYNSGANVLTF. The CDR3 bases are TGTGCCAGCTCCTACAACTCTGGGGCCAACGTCCTGACTTTC.

Here the CDR3 DNA reads TGTGCCAGTAAGGGCCGGGGCAATGAAAAACTGTTTTTT. Protein sequence: CASKGRGNEKLFF. The chain combines TRBV19 with TRBJ1-4; D is perhaps TRBD1 (5 bases). The length of the CDR3 is 13 residues. The V and J ends lost 7 bases and 5 bases respectively, with 11 bases between them. CDR1 and CDR2 (germline): LNHDA, SQIVND (reference sequence).

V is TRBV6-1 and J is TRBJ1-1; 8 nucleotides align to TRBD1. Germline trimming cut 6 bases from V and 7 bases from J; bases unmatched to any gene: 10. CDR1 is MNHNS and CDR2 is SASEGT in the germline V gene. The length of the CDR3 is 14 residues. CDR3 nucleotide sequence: TGTGCCAGCAGCGATTTTCAGGGGGCAGATGAAGCTTTCTTT. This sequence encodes CASSDFQGADEAFF.

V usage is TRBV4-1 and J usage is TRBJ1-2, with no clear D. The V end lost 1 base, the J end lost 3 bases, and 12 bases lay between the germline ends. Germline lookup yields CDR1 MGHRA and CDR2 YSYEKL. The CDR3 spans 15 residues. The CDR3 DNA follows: TGCGCCAGCAGCCAAGCCCCAGGAGAGTACTATGGCTACACCTTC. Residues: CASSQAPGEYYGYTF.

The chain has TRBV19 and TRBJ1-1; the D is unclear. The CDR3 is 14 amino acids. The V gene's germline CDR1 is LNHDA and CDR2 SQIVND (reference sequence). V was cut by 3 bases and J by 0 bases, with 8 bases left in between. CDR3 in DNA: TGTGCCAGTAGTATCGAGGCCATGAACACTGAAGCTTTCTTT. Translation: CASSIEAMNTEAFF.

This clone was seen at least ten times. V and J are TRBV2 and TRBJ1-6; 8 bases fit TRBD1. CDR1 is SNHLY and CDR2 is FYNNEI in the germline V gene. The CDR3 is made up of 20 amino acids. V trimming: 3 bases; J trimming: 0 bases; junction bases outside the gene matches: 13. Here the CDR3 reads CASSESRHGDRSSYNSPLHF. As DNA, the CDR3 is TGTGCCAGCAGTGAGTCCCGACATGGGGACAGGAGCTCCTATAATTCACCCCTCCACTTT.

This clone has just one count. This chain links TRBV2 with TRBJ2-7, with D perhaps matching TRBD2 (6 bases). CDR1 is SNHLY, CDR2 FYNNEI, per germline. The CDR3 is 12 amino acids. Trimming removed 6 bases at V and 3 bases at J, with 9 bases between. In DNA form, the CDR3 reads TGTGCCAGCAGGCCGGGAGACTACGAGCAGTACTTC. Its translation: CASRPGDYEQYF.

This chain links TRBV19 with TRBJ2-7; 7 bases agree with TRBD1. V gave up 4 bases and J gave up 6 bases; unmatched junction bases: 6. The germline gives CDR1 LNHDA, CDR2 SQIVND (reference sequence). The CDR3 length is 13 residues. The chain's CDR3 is CASSTYTGVEQYF. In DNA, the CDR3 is TGTGCCAGTAGTACCTATACAGGGGTCGAGCAGTACTTC. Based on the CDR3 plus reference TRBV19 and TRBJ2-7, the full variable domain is DGGITQSPKYLFRKEGQNVTLSCEQNLNHDAMYWYRQDPGQGLRLIYYSQIVNDFQKGDIAEGYSVSREKKESFPLTVTSAQKNPTAFYLCASSTYTGVEQYFGPGTRLTVT.

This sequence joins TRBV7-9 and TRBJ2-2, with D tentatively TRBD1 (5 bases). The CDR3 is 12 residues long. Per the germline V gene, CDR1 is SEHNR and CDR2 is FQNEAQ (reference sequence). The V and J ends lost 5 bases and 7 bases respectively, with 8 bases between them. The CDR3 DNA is TGTGCCAGCAGCCCTCAGGGCGGGGAGCTGTTTTTT. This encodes CASSPQGGELFF.

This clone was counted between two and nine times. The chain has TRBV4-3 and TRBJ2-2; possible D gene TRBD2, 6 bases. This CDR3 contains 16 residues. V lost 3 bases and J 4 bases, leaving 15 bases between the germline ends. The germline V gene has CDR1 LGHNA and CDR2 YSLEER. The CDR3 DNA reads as TGCGCCAGCAGCCAGGGGTGGGGGGTCAGCACCGGGGAGCTGTTTTTT. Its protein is CASSQGWGVSTGELFF.

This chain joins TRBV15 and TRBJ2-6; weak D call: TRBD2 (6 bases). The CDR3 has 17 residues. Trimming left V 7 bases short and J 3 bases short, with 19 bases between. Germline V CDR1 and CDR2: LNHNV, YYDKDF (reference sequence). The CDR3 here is CATMRDGLRDGANVLTF. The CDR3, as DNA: TGTGCCACCATGCGGGACGGTCTGCGGGATGGGGCCAACGTCCTGACTTTC.

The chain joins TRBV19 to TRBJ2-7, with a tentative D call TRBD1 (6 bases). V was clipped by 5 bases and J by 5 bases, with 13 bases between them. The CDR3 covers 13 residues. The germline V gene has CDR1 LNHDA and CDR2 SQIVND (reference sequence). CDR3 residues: CASSSVRTDEQYF. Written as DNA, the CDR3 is TGTGCCAGTAGTTCCGTACGGACAGACGAGCAGTACTTC.

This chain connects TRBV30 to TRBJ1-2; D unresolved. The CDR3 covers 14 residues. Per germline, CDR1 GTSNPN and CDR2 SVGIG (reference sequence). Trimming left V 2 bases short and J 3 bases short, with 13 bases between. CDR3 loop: CAWSKGSGYYGYTF. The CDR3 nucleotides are TGTGCCTGGAGTAAGGGATCGGGTTACTATGGCTACACCTTC.

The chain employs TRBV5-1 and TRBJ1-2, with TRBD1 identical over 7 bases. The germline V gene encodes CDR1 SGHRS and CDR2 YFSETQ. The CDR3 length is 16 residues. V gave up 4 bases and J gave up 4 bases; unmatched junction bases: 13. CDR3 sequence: CASSLRESRGSYGYTF. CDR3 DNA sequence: TGCGCCAGCAGCCTTAGGGAAAGCAGGGGGAGCTATGGCTACACCTTC. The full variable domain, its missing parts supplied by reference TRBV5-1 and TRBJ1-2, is KAGVTQTPRYLIKTRGQQVTLSCSPISGHRSVSWYQQTPGQGLQFLFEYFSETQRNKGNFPGRFSGRQFSNSRSEMNVSTLELGDSALYLCASSLRESRGSYGYTFGSGTRLTVV.

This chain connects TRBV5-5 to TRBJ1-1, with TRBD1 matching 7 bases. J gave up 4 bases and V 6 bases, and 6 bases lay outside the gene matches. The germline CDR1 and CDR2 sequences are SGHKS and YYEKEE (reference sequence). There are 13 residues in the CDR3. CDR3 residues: CASNEGAGTEAFF. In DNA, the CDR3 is TGTGCCAGCAACGAGGGGGCGGGCACTGAAGCTTTCTTT.

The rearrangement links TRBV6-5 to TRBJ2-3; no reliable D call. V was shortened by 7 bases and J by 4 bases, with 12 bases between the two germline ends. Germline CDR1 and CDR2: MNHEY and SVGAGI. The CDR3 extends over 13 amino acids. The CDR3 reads CASTPDGSDTQYF. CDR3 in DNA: TGTGCCAGCACACCTGACGGGTCAGATACGCAGTATTTT.

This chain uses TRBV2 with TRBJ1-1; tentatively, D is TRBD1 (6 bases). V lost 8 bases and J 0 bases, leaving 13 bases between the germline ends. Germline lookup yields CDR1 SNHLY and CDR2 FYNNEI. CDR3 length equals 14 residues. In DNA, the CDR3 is TGTGCCAGCGTGAGGGGGAAATTGAACACTGAAGCTTTCTTT. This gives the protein CASVRGKLNTEAFF.

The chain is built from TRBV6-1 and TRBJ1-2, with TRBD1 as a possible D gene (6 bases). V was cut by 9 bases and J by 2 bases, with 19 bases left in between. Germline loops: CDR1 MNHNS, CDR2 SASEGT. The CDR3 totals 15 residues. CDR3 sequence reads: CASSQRTEWNYGYTF. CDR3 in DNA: TGTGCCAGTTCACAGAGGACAGAGTGGAACTATGGCTACACCTTC.

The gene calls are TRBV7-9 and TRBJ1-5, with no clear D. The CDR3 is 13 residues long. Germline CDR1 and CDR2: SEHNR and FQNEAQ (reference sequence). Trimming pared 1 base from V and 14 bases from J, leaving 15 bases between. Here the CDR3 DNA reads TGTGCCAGCAGCTTAGACGTTGGCACAGAAGAGCATTTT. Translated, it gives CASSLDVGTEEHF.

The CDR3 is CASRPKGPEEQYF. CDR3 nucleotides: TGTGCCAGCAGGCCCAAGGGGCCGGAAGAGCAGTACTTC. The V gene is TRBV11-2, the J gene TRBJ2-7; TRBD1 is a possible D gene (5 bases). Deletions cut 6 bases from V and 7 bases from J, with 16 bases between. The CDR3 covers 13 residues. The germline gives CDR1 SGHAT, CDR2 FQNNGV.

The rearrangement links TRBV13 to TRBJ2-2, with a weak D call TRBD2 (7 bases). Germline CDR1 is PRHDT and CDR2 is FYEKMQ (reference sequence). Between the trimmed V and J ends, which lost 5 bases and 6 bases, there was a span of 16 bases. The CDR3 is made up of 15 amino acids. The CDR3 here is CASSLRGGRAGELFF. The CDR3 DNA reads TGTGCCAGCAGCCTCAGGGGCGGGAGAGCCGGGGAGCTGTTTTTT.

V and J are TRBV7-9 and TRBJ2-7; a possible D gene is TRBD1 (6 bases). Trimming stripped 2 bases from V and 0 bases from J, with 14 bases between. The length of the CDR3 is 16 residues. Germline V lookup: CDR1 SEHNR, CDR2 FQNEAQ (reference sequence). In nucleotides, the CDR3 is TGTGCCAGCAGCTTATTGGCCAGGGGCCGCTCCTACGAGCAGTACTTC. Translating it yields CASSLLARGRSYEQYF.

The CDR3 DNA reads as TGCGCCAGCAGCCAAGATAGGACAGGGGGATTTCGTCGTTCACCCCTCCACTTT. Translation: CASSQDRTGGFRRSPLHF. This rearrangement joins TRBV4-1 to TRBJ1-6, with 10 bases fitting TRBD1. CDR3 length equals 18 residues. Germline assignment: CDR1 MGHRA and CDR2 YSYEKL. J was trimmed by 9 bases and V by 0 bases; bases with no gene match: 11.

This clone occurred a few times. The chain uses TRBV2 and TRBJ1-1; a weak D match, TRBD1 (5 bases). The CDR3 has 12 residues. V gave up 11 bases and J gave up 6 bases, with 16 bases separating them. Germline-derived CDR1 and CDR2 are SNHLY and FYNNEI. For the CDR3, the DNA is TGTGCCGGTTCTGGGGACGGACCTGAAGCTTTCTTT. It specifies CAGSGDGPEAFF. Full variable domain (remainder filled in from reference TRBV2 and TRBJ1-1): EPEVTQTPSHQVTQMGQEVILRCVPISNHLYFYWYRQILGQKVEFLVSFYNNEISEKSEIFDDQFSVERPDGSNFTLKIRSTKLEDSAMYFCAGSGDGPEAFFGQGTRLTVV.

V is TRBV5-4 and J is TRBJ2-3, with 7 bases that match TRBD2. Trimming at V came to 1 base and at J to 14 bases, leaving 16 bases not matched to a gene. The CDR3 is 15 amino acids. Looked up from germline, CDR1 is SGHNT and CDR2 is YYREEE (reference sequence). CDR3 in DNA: TGTGCCAGCAGCTTGCCTACTGCTGGCGGGGGAACCCTGTATTTT. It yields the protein CASSLPTAGGGTLYF.

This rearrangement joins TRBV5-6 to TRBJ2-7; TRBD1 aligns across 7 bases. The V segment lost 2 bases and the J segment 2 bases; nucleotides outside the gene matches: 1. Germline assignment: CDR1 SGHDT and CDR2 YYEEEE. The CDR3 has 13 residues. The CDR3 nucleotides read TGTGCCAGCAGCTTCCAGGGGGCCTACGAGCAGTACTTC. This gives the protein CASSFQGAYEQYF.

The CDR3 DNA reads as TGTGCCAGCAGTTTATCGTGGGCAGAGACCCAGTACTTC. It yields the protein CASSLSWAETQYF. The rearrangement uses TRBV27 and TRBJ2-5; D remains ambiguous. Germline CDR1 MNHEY, CDR2 SMNVEV (reference sequence). The CDR3 sequence is 13 residues long. The germline V and J ends were trimmed by 0 bases and 4 bases, with 6 bases remaining between them.

The CDR3: CASSQERTETQYF. CDR3 in DNA: TGCGCCAGCAGCCAGGAGCGTACGGAGACCCAGTACTTC. The chain links TRBV5-1 to TRBJ2-5, with unresolved D. CDR3 length: 13 residues. CDR1 is SGHRS and CDR2 is YFSETQ in the germline V gene. The V end was cut by 4 bases, the J end by 5 bases, with 12 bases between.

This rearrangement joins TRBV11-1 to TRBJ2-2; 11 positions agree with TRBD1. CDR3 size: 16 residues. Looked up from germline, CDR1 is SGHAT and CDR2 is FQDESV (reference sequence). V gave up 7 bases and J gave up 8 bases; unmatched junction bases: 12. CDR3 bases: TGTGCCAGCACCCCGTCCAGGGACAGGGGGGCAGGGGAGCTGTTTTTT. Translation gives CASTPSRDRGAGELFF.

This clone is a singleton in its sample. CDR3 in DNA: TGTGCCAGCACCGCGGGGGGGAACACCGGGGAGCTGTTTTTT. This sequence encodes CASTAGGNTGELFF. The V call is TRBV6-5, the J call TRBJ2-2, with 8 bases fitting TRBD2. The CDR3 has 14 residues. Trimming at V came to 7 bases and at J to 1 base, leaving 2 bases not matched to a gene. Germline values: CDR1 MNHEY, CDR2 SVGAGI.

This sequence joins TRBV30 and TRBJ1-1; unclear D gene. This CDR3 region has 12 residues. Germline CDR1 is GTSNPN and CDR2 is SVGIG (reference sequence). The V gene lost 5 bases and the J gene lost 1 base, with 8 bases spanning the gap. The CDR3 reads CAWEGSNTEAFF. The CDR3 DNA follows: TGTGCCTGGGAAGGGTCGAACACTGAAGCTTTCTTT.

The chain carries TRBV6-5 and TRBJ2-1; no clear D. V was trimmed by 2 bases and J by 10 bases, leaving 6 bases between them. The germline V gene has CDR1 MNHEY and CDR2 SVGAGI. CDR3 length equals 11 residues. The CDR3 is CASSYKREQFF. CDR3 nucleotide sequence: TGTGCCAGCAGTTACAAGAGGGAGCAGTTCTTC.